This T cell receptor beta chain was documented in a study of Tregs in tolerant kidney transplant recipients. Note on this clone: Its specificity is not known.

Sequencing used immunoSEQ multiplex PCR; TCRdb keeps in-frame clones, though not all of them. The sample includes tens of thousands of clones, around 90% of them seen just once. There are 15 residues in the CDR3. V was clipped by 0 bases and J by 1 base, with 10 bases between them. Germline CDR1 MNHEY, CDR2 SVGAGI. General study results and limits: This study did not directly address biological reproducibility.

This clonotype was sampled from a human donor in good health. The chain uses TRBV6-5 and TRBJ2-7, with unresolved D. The sequenced material came from CD8+ T cells from blood. CDR3 DNA: TGTGCCAGCAGTTACTCCACACCTATATCCTACGAGCAGTACTTC. Its translation: CASSYSTPISYEQYF.